This TCR beta chain came from a study of control samples from healthy donors and cancer patients. Assay used: immunoSEQ multiplex PCR; TCRdb lists only in-frame clones, some missing. This sample has 120,000 or so clones, with more than 70% found just once. Trimming took 2 bases from V and 5 from J, leaving 10 bases between them. Per the germline V gene, CDR1 is MNHEY and CDR2 is SVGAGI. This CDR3 has 14 residues. The sample taken for sequencing was blood. The rearrangement uses TRBV6-5 and TRBJ1-5; a possible D gene is TRBD1 (6 bases). The clonotype comes from a man aged 55 to 69 in good health. The CDR3 DNA follows: TGTGCCAGCAGTTACCCGGGGGGGCATCAGCCCCAGCATTTT. This sequence encodes CASSYPGGHQPQHF.